This TCR beta chain was observed in a study of CD8 T cells in Susac syndrome. Study-level information: The sequenced Susac syndrome patients comprised six with active disease and roughly eight in remission. At the time of blood draw, patients with Susac syndrome were therapy-naive, receiving corticosteroids, or receiving intravenous immunoglobulin alone. Findings of the study overall: A relatively small number of individuals underwent TCR sequencing and HLA analysis.

Random hexamers were used to reverse transcribe an amount of roughly 0.5 to 1 ug RNA. Amplification of TCR beta CDR3 used immunoSEQ multiplex PCR across 54 Vbeta and 13 Jbeta. Via MiXCR, TCRdb re-called the immunoSEQ multiplex PCR reads, giving one row per CDR3 protein. This table has about 53,000 distinct CDR3 sequences, 95% appearing once. V shed 3 bases, J shed 12 bases, and the junction held 8 bases outside the gene matches. Per germline, CDR1 LGHNA and CDR2 YSLEER. CDR3 length: 13 residues. Details on this clonotype: As yet, its antigen is unknown.

The sample taken for sequencing was CD8+ T cells from PBMCs. The clonotype originates from a human donor with Susac syndrome. The V call is TRBV4-3, the J call TRBJ2-1; 7 nucleotides align to TRBD2. The CDR3 is CASSHQRGGPQFF. As DNA, the CDR3 is TGCGCCAGCAGCCATCAGCGGGGCGGACCGCAGTTCTTC.